This T cell receptor (beta chain) was sequenced in a study of blood T cell repertoires in COVID-19. Recovered participants had two consecutive negative NP/OP PCR tests, healthcare professional clearance, or symptom resolution. Generated by immunoSEQ multiplex PCR, the TCRdb table keeps only in-frame clones and is missing some. Among 150,000 or so clones listed, 70% to 85% were seen once. Germline assignment: CDR1 SGHTS and CDR2 YDEGEE. The CDR3 consists of 14 residues. V gave up 1 base and J gave up 2 bases, with 9 bases separating them. V usage is TRBV5-8 and J usage is TRBJ2-5, with D perhaps matching TRBD2 (6 bases). This TCR came from a man aged 45-65 years who had recovered from COVID-19. Sample: PBMCs or T cells enriched from blood (not recorded which). CDR3 sequence (DNA): TGTGCCAGCAGCTTGAGGACTACTCAAGAGACCCAGTACTTC. Amino acids: CASSLRTTQETQYF.